The source of this T cell receptor (beta chain) is a study of T-cell reconstitution after alpha-beta-depleted transplantation in children. The study's findings and limits: Once a year had passed after transplant, T-cell counts and diversity came mostly from newly produced T cells. At around two months after transplant, the alpha-beta T cells were reportedly derived from several hundred expanded clones that came from non-depleted graft cells. At day 60, the high TCRbeta diversity found in some patients originated from recipient T cells and thymic progenitors that had survived.

The V gene lost 0 bases and the J gene lost 10 bases, with 8 bases spanning the gap. This CDR3 comprises 12 residues. The germline V gene has CDR1 SGHTA and CDR2 FQGNSA. This clonotype appeared a few times. Its antigen is not identified. TCRbeta library preparation incorporated unique molecular identifiers. TCRdb analysed the PCR reads with MiXCR anew, one entry per CDR3 protein. Here the sample spans 450,000 to 600,000 distinct CDR3 sequences, over 10% being singletons. V gene TRBV7-2 combines with J gene TRBJ2-3; the D is unclear. The sequence was obtained from a male patient younger than 18 who had a stem cell transplant for acute myeloid leukemia, so the T cells may come from the graft donor. Sequencing used PBMCs, mostly from graft donor cells, obtained 360 days after TCRalphabeta/CD19-depleted stem cell transplant. The CDR3 bases are TGTGCCAGCAGCTTAGCGACGTGGGCGCAGTATTTT. This encodes CASSLATWAQYF.